One sample yielded the 12 T cell receptor beta chains listed below, sequenced in a study of T-cell reconstitution after alpha-beta-depleted transplantation in children. Unique molecular identifiers were used to barcode this TCRbeta library. TCRdb recomputed calls from the PCR reads with MiXCR, one row per CDR3 protein. The profile shows a few hundred thousand distinct CDR3 sequences, 12% of them singletons. Sequenced material: PBMCs from the stem cell graft donor, taken from the stem cell graft. The receptor set was obtained from a human donor who donated a stem cell graft to a child with combined immunodeficiency.

At least ten counts were recorded for this clonotype. In DNA, the CDR3 is TGCGCCAGCAGCTCAACTGGCGGGGATAAGACCCAGTACTTC. This sequence encodes CASSSTGGDKTQYF. The V call is TRBV5-1, the J call TRBJ2-5, with a possible D match to TRBD2 (6 bases). V was shortened by 3 bases and J by 6 bases, with 15 bases between the two germline ends. From germline, CDR1 is SGHRS and CDR2 YFSETQ. This CDR3 region has 14 residues.

This clonotype occurred a few times. The gene calls are TRBV6-1 and TRBJ2-7; 7 bases are a match to TRBD2. The CDR3 runs 14 residues. The junction had 5 bases not matched to a gene; V was cut back by 6 bases and J by 0 bases. The germline V gene has CDR1 MNHNS and CDR2 SASEGT. CDR3 in amino acids: CASSESGTSYEQYF. In DNA form, the CDR3 reads TGTGCCAGCAGCGAAAGCGGGACCTCCTACGAGCAGTACTTC.

The sample holds many counts of this clonotype. The chain uses TRBV7-3 and TRBJ2-5; possibly TRBD2 for D (7 bases). V lost 4 bases and J lost 5, with 17 bases in between. Germline V gene data show CDR1 as SGHTA and CDR2 as FQGTGA. This CDR3 is built from 15 residues. In nucleotides, the CDR3 is TGTGCCAGCAGCTCCCTAAGAGGGGGAGGGGAGACCCAGTACTTC. It codes for CASSSLRGGGETQYF. Variable domain in full (rest from reference TRBV7-3 and TRBJ2-5): GAGVSQTPSNKVTEKGKYVELRCDPISGHTALYWYRQSLGQGPEFLIYFQGTGAADDSGLPNDRFFAVRPEGSVSTLKIQRTERGDSAVYLCASSSLRGGGETQYFGPGTRLLVL.

This clonotype came up a few times. The DNA of the CDR3 is TGTGCCAGCAGTCCTCACACTAGCGGGACTAATACTGAGCAGTTCTTC. The encoded protein is CASSPHTSGTNTEQFF. V and J are TRBV6-2 or TRBV6-3 and TRBJ2-1; the match to TRBD2 covers 10 bases. The J segment lost 9 bases and the V segment lost 5 bases, leaving 13 bases of the junction unmatched. Germline CDR1 MNHEY, CDR2 SVGEGT. The CDR3 has 16 residues.

There are many counts of this clonotype. The chain joins TRBV29-1 to TRBJ2-1; D is ambiguous. This CDR3 is 13 amino acids long. The V and J ends lost 0 bases and 6 bases respectively, with 9 bases between them. CDR1 SQVTM and CDR2 ANQGSEA come from the germline V gene. CDR3 in amino acids: CSVEEANTNEQFF. As DNA, the CDR3 is TGCAGCGTTGAAGAGGCCAACACCAATGAGCAGTTCTTC.

This clonotype was seen ten or more times. The chain has TRBV20-1 and TRBJ2-7; 11 positions agree with TRBD1. The germline gives CDR1 DFQATT, CDR2 SNEGSKA (reference sequence). CDR3 length: 13 amino acids. The V segment lost 5 bases and the J segment 3 bases; nucleotides outside the gene matches: 3. CDR3 amino acids: CSASGTGGYEQYF. The CDR3, as DNA: TGCAGTGCTTCCGGGACAGGGGGCTACGAGCAGTACTTC.

This clonotype occurred many times. The chain is built from TRBV29-1 and TRBJ2-2; D is possibly TRBD2 (6 bases). This CDR3 is built from 14 residues. Trimming stripped 4 bases from V and 1 base from J, with 10 bases between. Germline V gene data show CDR1 as SQVTM and CDR2 as ANQGSEA. The CDR3 protein is CSVAGGVNTGELFF. For the CDR3, the DNA is TGCAGCGTTGCCGGGGGAGTGAACACCGGGGAGCTGTTTTTT.

This chain uses TRBV2 with TRBJ1-5, with D hard to call. CDR1 and CDR2 (germline): SNHLY, FYNNEI. The germline V and J ends were trimmed by 6 bases and 6 bases, with 12 bases remaining between them. The CDR3 covers 13 residues. CDR3 sequence: CASRMGYGQPQHF. The CDR3 DNA is TGTGCCAGCAGAATGGGGTACGGTCAGCCCCAGCATTTT.

This clonotype was detected only a few times. The V call is TRBV11-2, the J call TRBJ2-5; 7 bases line up with TRBD2. Germline CDR1 is SGHAT and CDR2 is FQNNGV. The CDR3 loop spans 18 amino acids. The ends lost 5 bases at V and 1 base at J; junction bases unmatched: 16. CDR3 coding DNA: TGTGCCAGCAGCCCCCTCGGGACTATGAGGAGGATCCAAGAGACCCAGTACTTC. Its translation: CASSPLGTMRRIQETQYF.

The sample holds many counts of this clonotype. The genes are TRBV6-2 or TRBV6-3 and TRBJ1-5; no definite D call. CDR1 is MNHEY, CDR2 SVGEGT, per germline. The CDR3 consists of 12 residues. The V end was cut by 2 bases, the J end by 7 bases, with 6 bases between. The chain's CDR3 is CASSYGAQPQHF. DNA for the CDR3: TGTGCCAGCAGTTACGGCGCGCAGCCCCAGCATTTT.

This clonotype was observed a handful of times. The chain recombines TRBV7-6 with TRBJ2-5, with TRBD1 matching 7 bases. The CDR3 sequence is 14 residues long. CDR1 and CDR2 (germline): SGHVS, FNYEAQ. The junction had 7 bases not matched to a gene; V was cut back by 4 bases and J by 5 bases. CDR3 loop: CASSSTGTAETQYF. For the CDR3, the DNA is TGTGCCAGCAGCTCCACTGGGACAGCGGAGACCCAGTACTTC.

The chain uses TRBV4-3 and TRBJ2-3, with TRBD1 matching 8 bases. This CDR3 region has 15 residues. The J segment lost 5 bases and the V segment lost 2 bases, leaving 6 bases of the junction unmatched. CDR1 is LGHNA and CDR2 is YSLEER in the germline V gene. The CDR3: CASSQQGAVLDTQYF. The CDR3 DNA is TGCGCCAGCAGCCAACAGGGGGCGGTATTAGATACGCAGTATTTT.